These 10 T cell receptor beta chains share one sample of origin, sequenced in a study of graft-versus-host responses after intestinal transplantation. Their specific antigens are unknown. Using immunoSEQ multiplex PCR, the repertoire was profiled, and TCRdb retains in-frame clones only, with some absent. This table holds about 64,000 clones, roughly nine tenths found once. Sample: unstimulated CD8+ T cells sorted from spleen or lymph node cells, taken before transplant. The receptors stem from a human donor who was the organ donor for an intestinal transplant.

The genes are TRBV28 and TRBJ1-4, with D possibly being TRBD1 (6 bases). The CDR3 is 14 residues long. V was shortened by 3 bases and J by 6 bases, with 11 bases between the two germline ends. CDR1 MDHEN and CDR2 SYDVKM come from the germline V gene. The CDR3 protein is CASSLGGQDEKLFF. CDR3 nucleotides: TGTGCCAGCAGTTTGGGGGGGCAGGATGAAAAACTGTTTTTT. Using reference TRBV28 and TRBJ1-4 for the parts outside the CDR3, the full variable domain is DVKVTQSSRYLVKRTGEKVFLECVQDMDHENMFWYRQDPGLGLRLIYFSYDVKMKEKGDIPEGYSVSREKKERFSLILESASTNQTSMYLCASSLGGQDEKLFFGSGTQLSVL.

The V and J genes are TRBV5-1 and TRBJ2-7, with D perhaps matching TRBD2 (6 bases). Germline CDR1 SGHRS, CDR2 YFSETQ. Trimming removed 3 bases from V and 2 bases from J, with 18 bases in between. The CDR3 is 16 amino acids. CDR3 DNA sequence: TGCGCCAGCAGCTGGGACTTTAAAAGTCCCACCTACGAGCAGTACTTC. Translation gives CASSWDFKSPTYEQYF.

V is TRBV4-1 and J is TRBJ1-1; a weak D match, TRBD1 (5 bases). Trimming took 0 bases from V and 9 from J, leaving 14 bases between them. Per germline, CDR1 MGHRA and CDR2 YSYEKL. This CDR3 is built from 14 residues. Here the CDR3 DNA reads TGCGCCAGCAGCCAAGAGGGACTGGACACCCAAGCTTTCTTT. Its protein product is CASSQEGLDTQAFF.

This chain connects TRBV28 to TRBJ2-3, with 12 bases matching TRBD2. The CDR3 length is 16 residues. Germline CDR1 is MDHEN and CDR2 is SYDVKM. The junction had 5 bases not matched to a gene; V was cut back by 6 bases and J by 1 base. The CDR3 DNA sequence: TGTGCCAGCAGACTAGCGGGAGGATCCCGCACAGATACGCAGTATTTT. Its protein product is CASRLAGGSRTDTQYF.

The chain recombines TRBV6-1 with TRBJ1-1; no firm D call. CDR3 size: 13 residues. Germline CDR1 reads MNHNS; CDR2 reads SASEGT. Trimming pared 9 bases from V and 11 bases from J, leaving 22 bases between. CDR3 nucleotide sequence: TGTGCCAGTTTCCTCTCTGAGGGCAGCGAGGCTTTCTTT. Its translation: CASFLSEGSEAFF.

This chain joins TRBV13 and TRBJ1-2; D not resolved. V dropped 5 bases and J dropped 4 bases, with 11 bases sitting between them. This CDR3 comprises 13 residues. Looked up from germline, CDR1 is PRHDT and CDR2 is FYEKMQ (reference sequence). For the CDR3, the DNA is TGTGCCAGCAGCGCGGGGAGGTTCTATGGCTACACCTTC. Translating gives CASSAGRFYGYTF.

V and J are TRBV28 and TRBJ2-1, with TRBD2 matching over 8 bases. Germline V gene sequence: CDR1 MDHEN, CDR2 SYDVKM. Trimming took 3 bases from V and 6 from J; bases not matched to a gene: 4. The CDR3 totals 14 residues. The CDR3 loop reads CASSLNSGSNEQFF. The CDR3, as DNA: TGTGCCAGCAGTTTGAACAGCGGGAGCAATGAGCAGTTCTTC.

The chain couples TRBV12-5 to TRBJ1-2; 11 bases are shared with TRBD1. The CDR3 is made up of 14 amino acids. V was clipped by 3 bases and J by 6 bases; unmatched bases: 3. CDR1 is LGHNT, CDR2 FRNRAP, per germline. CDR3 residues: CASGFSGQGDGYTF. In DNA form, the CDR3 reads TGTGCTAGTGGTTTCTCGGGACAGGGGGATGGCTACACCTTC.

The chain carries TRBV9 and TRBJ2-7, with TRBD2 identical over 7 bases. The V and J ends lost 2 bases and 4 bases, in that order; junction bases with no gene match: 15. The CDR3 has 17 residues. Germline loops: CDR1 SGDLS, CDR2 YYNGEE. This CDR3 reads CASSVGGAGVTLYEQYF. DNA of the CDR3: TGTGCCAGCAGCGTCGGAGGTGCGGGAGTGACCTTGTACGAGCAGTACTTC. The full variable domain, its missing parts supplied by reference TRBV9 and TRBJ2-7, is DSGVTQTPKHLITATGQRVTLRCSPRSGDLSVYWYQQSLDQGLQFLIQYYNGEERAKGNILERFSAQQFPDLHSELNLSSLELGDSALYFCASSVGGAGVTLYEQYFGPGTRLTVT.

This clone was recorded a few times. The chain joins TRBV6-4 to TRBJ1-1; D gene uncertain. The CDR3 has 13 amino acids. Trimming stripped 4 bases from V and 3 bases from J, with 9 bases between. Germline V lookup: CDR1 MRHNA, CDR2 SNTAGT. CDR3 nucleotides: TGTGCCAGCAGTGGCTCGGAGGACACTGAAGCTTTCTTT. This gives the protein CASSGSEDTEAFF.